Listed below are T cell receptor beta chains from one sample, sequenced in a study of T cell responses to AZD1222 COVID-19 vaccine. The table came from immunoSEQ multiplex PCR; TCRdb's copy has only in-frame clones and leaves some out. In total, the table holds 150,000 or so clones. The sequencing sample was made of peripheral blood. The receptors here all came from an adult in good health. The CDR3 runs from the conserved cysteine through the conserved F or W. The D gene is left open where the match is weak.

V gene,J gene,D gene,CDR3 DNA,CDR3 protein
TRBV6-5,TRBJ2-2,TRBD1,TGTGCCAGCGAAGGGACAGGGAACACCGGGGAGCTGTTTTTT,CASEGTGNTGELFF
TRBV2,TRBJ2-3,-,TGTGCCAGCAGCTTGCGGCAAACCTGGGCGGCAGATACGCAGTATTTT,CASSLRQTWAADTQYF
TRBV10-3,TRBJ1-5,TRBD1,TGTGCCATCAGTGAGCCCCTAGGGACAGGGGAATTTAGCAATCAGCCCCAGCATTTT,CAISEPLGTGEFSNQPQHF
TRBV5-1,TRBJ1-4,TRBD1,TGCGCCAGCAGCTTGGGGGACAGGGAGGAAAAACTGTTTTTT,CASSLGDREEKLFF
TRBV4-2,TRBJ2-3,TRBD1,TGTGCCAGCAGCCAGATTGACAGGGGTCGCACAGATACGCAGTATTTT,CASSQIDRGRTDTQYF
TRBV6-7,TRBJ2-2,TRBD2,TGTGCCAGCAGTTACTCGACTAGCGGGGGGTTCACCGGGGAGCTGTTTTTT,CASSYSTSGGFTGELFF
TRBV6-1,TRBJ1-6,TRBD1,TGTGCCAGCATGCAGCGGACAGGGGATTCACCCCTCCACTTT,CASMQRTGDSPLHF
TRBV12-3/TRBV12-4,TRBJ1-1,-,TGTGCCATCATGGTCCGCATGAACACTGAAGCTTTCTTT,CAIMVRMNTEAFF
TRBV9,TRBJ1-1,-,TGTGCCAGCAGCGTAGGGGGGAGCACTGAAGCTTTCTTT,CASSVGGSTEAFF
TRBV2,TRBJ1-1,-,TGTGCCAGCTCGCGCCTCGGCCAGAACACTGAAGCTTTCTTT,CASSRLGQNTEAFF
TRBV18,TRBJ1-2,-,TGTGCCAGCTCACCATTTAAACAGGGCATTAACTATGGCTACACCTTC,CASSPFKQGINYGYTF
TRBV18,TRBJ1-1,TRBD1,TGTGCCAGCTCACCCCAGGGGGCGGGCATGAACACTGAAGCTTTCTTT,CASSPQGAGMNTEAFF
TRBV7-8,TRBJ1-2,-,TGTGCCAGCAGCCCGGGACCGCGCTATGGCTACACCTTC,CASSPGPRYGYTF
TRBV18,TRBJ1-1,-,TGTGCCAGCTCACCCGGACAGATGAACACTGAAGCTTTCTTT,CASSPGQMNTEAFF
TRBV12-3/TRBV12-4,TRBJ1-5,-,TGTGCCAGCAGTTATGAGGGGCAGCCCCAGCATTTT,CASSYEGQPQHF
TRBV4-1,TRBJ2-7,TRBD2,TGCGCCAGCAGCCAAGCGGGACTAGCGGCCTCCTACGAGCAGTACTTC,CASSQAGLAASYEQYF
TRBV6-6,TRBJ1-6,-,TGTGCCAGCAGTTCAAGGGACACTTTTTCACCCCTCCACTTT,CASSSRDTFSPLHF
TRBV7-2,TRBJ2-5,-,TGTGCCAGCAGCTTACGGGACGGAGGGATCCCGTACTTC,CASSLRDGGIPYF
TRBV7-3,TRBJ2-2,TRBD1,TGTGCCAGCAGCTTATCTGGACAGGGAAGTACCGGGGAGCTGTTTTTT,CASSLSGQGSTGELFF
TRBV2,TRBJ1-1,-,TGTGCCAGCAGCTCCGACTTGAACACTGAAGCTTTCTTT,CASSSDLNTEAFF
TRBV5-6,TRBJ2-7,-,TGTGCCAGCAGCGGGGAAGCCTCTACCTACGAGCAGTACTTC,CASSGEASTYEQYF
TRBV7-2,TRBJ2-1,TRBD1,TGTGCCAGCAGTCCTACGGGACAGCTATACAATGAGCAGTTCTTC,CASSPTGQLYNEQFF
TRBV18,TRBJ2-5,TRBD2,TGTGCCAGCTCACCAGGCGGGGGGGATCAAGAGACCCAGTACTTC,CASSPGGGDQETQYF
TRBV6-6,TRBJ1-4,TRBD1,TGTGCCAGCAGTTCTCACAGGGGATTGGAAAAACTGTTTTTT,CASSSHRGLEKLFF